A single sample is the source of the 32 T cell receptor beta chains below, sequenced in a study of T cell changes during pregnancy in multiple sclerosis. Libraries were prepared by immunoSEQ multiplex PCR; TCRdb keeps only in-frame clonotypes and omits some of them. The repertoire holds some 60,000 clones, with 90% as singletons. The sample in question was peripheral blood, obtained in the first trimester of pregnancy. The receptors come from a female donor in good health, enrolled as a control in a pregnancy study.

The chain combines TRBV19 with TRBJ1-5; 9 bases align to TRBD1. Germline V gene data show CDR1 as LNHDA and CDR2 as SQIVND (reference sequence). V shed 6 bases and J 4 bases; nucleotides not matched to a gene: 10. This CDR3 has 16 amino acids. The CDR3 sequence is CASSLPQGAPNQPQHF. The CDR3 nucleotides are TGTGCCAGTAGCCTACCACAGGGGGCACCGAATCAGCCCCAGCATTTT.

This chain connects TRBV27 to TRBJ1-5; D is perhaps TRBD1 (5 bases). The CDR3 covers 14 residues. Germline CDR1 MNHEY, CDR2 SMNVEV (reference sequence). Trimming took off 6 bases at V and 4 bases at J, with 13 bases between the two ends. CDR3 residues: CASSGQGFNQPQHF. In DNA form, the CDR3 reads TGTGCCAGCAGCGGGCAGGGTTTTAATCAGCCCCAGCATTTT.

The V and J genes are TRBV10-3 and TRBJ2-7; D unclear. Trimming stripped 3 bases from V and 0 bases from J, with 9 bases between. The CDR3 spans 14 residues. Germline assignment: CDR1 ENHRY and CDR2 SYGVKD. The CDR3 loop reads CAISDDKSSYEQYF. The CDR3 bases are TGTGCCATCAGTGACGACAAGAGCTCCTACGAGCAGTACTTC.

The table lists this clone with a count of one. The CDR3 DNA sequence: TGTGCCAGTAGTCGACGGCGGACTAATGAAAAACTGTTTTTT. Translated: CASSRRRTNEKLFF. This chain joins TRBV19 and TRBJ1-4; no clear D gene. This CDR3 is built from 14 residues. Trimming took 5 bases from V and 2 from J, leaving 9 bases between them. Per the germline V gene, CDR1 is LNHDA and CDR2 is SQIVND (reference sequence).

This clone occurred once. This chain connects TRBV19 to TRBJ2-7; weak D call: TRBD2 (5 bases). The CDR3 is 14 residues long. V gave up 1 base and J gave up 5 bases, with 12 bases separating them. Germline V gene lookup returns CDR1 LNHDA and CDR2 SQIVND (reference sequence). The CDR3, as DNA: TGTGCCAGTAGTATAGTCGGGATAGGCAACGAGCAGTACTTC. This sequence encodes CASSIVGIGNEQYF.

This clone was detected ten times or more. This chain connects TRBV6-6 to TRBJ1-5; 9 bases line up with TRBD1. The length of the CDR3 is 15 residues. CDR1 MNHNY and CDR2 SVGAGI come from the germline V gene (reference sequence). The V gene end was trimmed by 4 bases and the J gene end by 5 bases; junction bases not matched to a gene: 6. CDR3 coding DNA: TGTGCCAGCAGTTGGACAGGGGCTACCGATCAGCCCCAGCATTTT. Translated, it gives CASSWTGATDQPQHF.

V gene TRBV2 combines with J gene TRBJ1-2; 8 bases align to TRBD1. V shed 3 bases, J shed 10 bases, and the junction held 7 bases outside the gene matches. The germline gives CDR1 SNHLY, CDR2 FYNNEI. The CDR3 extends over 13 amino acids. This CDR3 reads CASSDQGARVYTF. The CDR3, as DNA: TGTGCCAGCAGTGACCAGGGGGCAAGGGTCTACACCTTC.

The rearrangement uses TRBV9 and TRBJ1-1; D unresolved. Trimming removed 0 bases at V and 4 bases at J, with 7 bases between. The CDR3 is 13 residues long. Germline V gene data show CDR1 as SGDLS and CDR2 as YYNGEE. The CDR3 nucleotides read TGTGCCAGCAGCGTAGGAGGGCTCACTGAAGCTTTCTTT. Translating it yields CASSVGGLTEAFF.

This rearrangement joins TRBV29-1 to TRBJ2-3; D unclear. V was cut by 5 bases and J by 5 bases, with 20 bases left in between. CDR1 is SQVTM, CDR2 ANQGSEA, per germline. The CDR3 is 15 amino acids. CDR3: CSVRGATLRRDTQYF. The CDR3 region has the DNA TGCAGCGTTAGAGGCGCCACCCTGAGAAGAGATACGCAGTATTTT.

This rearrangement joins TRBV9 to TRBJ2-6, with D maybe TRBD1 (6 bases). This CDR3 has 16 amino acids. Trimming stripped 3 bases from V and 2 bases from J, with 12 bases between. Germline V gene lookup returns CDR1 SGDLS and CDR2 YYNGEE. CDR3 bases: TGTGCCAGCAGCGGACAGGTTCTAGCTGGGGCCAACGTCCTGACTTTC. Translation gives CASSGQVLAGANVLTF. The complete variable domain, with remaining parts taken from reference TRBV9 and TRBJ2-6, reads DSGVTQTPKHLITATGQRVTLRCSPRSGDLSVYWYQQSLDQGLQFLIQYYNGEERAKGNILERFSAQQFPDLHSELNLSSLELGDSALYFCASSGQVLAGANVLTFGAGSRLTVL.

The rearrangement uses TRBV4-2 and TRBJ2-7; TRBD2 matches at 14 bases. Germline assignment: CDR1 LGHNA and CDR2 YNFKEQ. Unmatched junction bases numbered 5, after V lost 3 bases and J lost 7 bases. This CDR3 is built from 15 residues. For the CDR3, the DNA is TGTGCCAGCAGCCAGGGACTAGCGGGGGAGGGGGAGCAGTACTTC. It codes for CASSQGLAGEGEQYF.

The DNA for the CDR3 is TGTGCCAGCAGTTCCCGGGAAAATTACAATGAGCAGTTCTTC. It specifies CASSSRENYNEQFF. The V gene is TRBV6-5, the J gene TRBJ2-1; a possible D gene is TRBD2 (5 bases). V dropped 4 bases and J dropped 4 bases, with 11 bases sitting between them. Germline V gene data show CDR1 as MNHEY and CDR2 as SVGAGI. The CDR3 is 14 residues long.

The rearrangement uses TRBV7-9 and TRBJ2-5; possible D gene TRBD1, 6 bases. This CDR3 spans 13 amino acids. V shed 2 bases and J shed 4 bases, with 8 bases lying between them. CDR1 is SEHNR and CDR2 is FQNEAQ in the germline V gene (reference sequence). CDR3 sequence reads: CASSLQGRETQYF. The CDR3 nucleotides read TGTGCCAGCAGCTTACAGGGGAGAGAGACCCAGTACTTC. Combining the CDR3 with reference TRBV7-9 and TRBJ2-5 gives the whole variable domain DTGVSQNPRHKITKRGQNVTFRCDPISEHNRLYWYRQTLGQGPEFLTYFQNEAQLEKSRLLSDRFSAERPKGSFSTLEIQRTEQGDSAMYLCASSLQGRETQYFGPGTRLLVL.

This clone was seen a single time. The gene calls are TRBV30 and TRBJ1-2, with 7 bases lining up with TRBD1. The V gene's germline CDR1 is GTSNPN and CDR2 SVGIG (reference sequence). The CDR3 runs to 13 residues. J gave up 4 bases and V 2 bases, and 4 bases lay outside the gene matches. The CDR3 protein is CAWSSGQPYGYTF. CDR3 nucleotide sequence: TGTGCCTGGAGTTCGGGACAGCCCTATGGCTACACCTTC.

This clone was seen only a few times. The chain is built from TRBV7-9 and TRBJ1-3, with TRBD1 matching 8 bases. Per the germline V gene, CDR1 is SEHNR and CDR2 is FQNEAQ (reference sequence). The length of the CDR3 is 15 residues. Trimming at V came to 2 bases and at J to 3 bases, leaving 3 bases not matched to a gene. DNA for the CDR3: TGTGCCAGCAGCTTACAGGGGGCTGATGGAAACACCATATATTTT. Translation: CASSLQGADGNTIYF.

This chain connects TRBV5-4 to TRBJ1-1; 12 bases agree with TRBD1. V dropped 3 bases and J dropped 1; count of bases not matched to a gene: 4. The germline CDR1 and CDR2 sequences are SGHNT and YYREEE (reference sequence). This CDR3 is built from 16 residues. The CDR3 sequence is CASSSGQGAGNTEAFF. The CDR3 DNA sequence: TGTGCCAGCAGCTCGGGACAGGGGGCAGGGAACACTGAAGCTTTCTTT.

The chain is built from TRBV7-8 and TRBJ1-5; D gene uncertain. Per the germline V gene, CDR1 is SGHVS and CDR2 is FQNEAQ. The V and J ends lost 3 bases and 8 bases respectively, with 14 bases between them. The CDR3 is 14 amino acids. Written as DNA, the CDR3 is TGTGCCAGCAGCTTTATAGAGGAGGGAGAGCCCCAGCATTTT. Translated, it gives CASSFIEEGEPQHF.

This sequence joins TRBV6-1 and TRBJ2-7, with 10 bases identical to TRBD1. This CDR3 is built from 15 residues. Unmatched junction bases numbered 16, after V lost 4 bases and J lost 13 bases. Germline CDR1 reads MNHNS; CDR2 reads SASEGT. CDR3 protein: CASSVPGQGRWSFYF. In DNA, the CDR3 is TGTGCCAGCAGTGTACCGGGACAGGGGCGATGGTCGTTCTACTTC.

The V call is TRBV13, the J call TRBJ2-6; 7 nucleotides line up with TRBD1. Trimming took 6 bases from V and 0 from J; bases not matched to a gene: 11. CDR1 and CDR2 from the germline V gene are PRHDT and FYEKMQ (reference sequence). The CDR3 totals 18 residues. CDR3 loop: CASSRPGQTSSGANVLTF. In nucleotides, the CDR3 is TGTGCCAGCAGTCGGCCGGGACAGACGAGCTCTGGGGCCAACGTCCTGACTTTC.

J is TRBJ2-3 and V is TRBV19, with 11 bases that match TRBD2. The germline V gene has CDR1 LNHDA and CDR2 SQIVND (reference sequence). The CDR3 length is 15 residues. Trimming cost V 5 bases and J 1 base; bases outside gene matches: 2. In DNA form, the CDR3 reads TGTGCCAGTAGTCCACTAGCGGGGGGCACAGATACGCAGTATTTT. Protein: CASSPLAGGTDTQYF.

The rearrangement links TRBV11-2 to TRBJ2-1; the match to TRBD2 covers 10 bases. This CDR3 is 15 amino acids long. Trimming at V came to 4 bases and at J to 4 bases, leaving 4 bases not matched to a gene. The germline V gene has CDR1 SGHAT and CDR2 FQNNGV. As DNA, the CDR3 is TGTGCCAGCAGCTCCGGGACTAGCGAGTACAATGAGCAGTTCTTC. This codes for CASSSGTSEYNEQFF.

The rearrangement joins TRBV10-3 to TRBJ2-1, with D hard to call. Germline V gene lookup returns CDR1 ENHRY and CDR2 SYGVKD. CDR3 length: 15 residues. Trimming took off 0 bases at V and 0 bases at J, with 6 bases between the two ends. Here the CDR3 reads CAISESSSSYNEQFF. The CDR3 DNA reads TGTGCCATCAGTGAGTCTAGCAGCTCCTACAATGAGCAGTTCTTC.

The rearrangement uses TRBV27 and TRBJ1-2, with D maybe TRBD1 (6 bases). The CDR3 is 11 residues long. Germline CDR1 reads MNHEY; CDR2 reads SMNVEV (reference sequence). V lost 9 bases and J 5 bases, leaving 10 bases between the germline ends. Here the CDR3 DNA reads TGTGCCAGTGGACAGTATTATGGCTACACCTTC. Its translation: CASGQYYGYTF.

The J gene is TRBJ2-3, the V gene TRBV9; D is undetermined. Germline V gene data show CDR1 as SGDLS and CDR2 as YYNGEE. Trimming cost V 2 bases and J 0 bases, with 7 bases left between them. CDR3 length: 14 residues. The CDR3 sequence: CASSVSSSTDTQYF. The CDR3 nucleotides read TGTGCCAGCAGCGTCTCTTCTAGCACAGATACGCAGTATTTT.

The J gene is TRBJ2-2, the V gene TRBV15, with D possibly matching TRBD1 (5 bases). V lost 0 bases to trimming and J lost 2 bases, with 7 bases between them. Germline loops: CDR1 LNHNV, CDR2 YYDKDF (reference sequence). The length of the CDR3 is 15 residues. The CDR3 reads CATSRDRANTGELFF. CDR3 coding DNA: TGTGCCACCAGCAGAGACAGGGCCAACACCGGGGAGCTGTTTTTT.

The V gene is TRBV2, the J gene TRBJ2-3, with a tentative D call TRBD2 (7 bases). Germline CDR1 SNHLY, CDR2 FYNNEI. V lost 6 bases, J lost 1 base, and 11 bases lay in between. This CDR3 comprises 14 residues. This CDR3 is CASRGGLGTDTQYF. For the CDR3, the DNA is TGTGCCAGCAGGGGGGGGCTAGGCACAGATACGCAGTATTTT.

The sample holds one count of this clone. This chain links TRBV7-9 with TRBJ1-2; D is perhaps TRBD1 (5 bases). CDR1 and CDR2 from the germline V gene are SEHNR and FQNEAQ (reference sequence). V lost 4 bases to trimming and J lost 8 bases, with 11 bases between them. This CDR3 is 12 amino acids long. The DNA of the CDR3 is TGTGCCAGCAGCTCGAGGGGAGGAGGCTACACCTTC. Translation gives CASSSRGGGYTF.

The CDR3 DNA follows: TGTGCCAGCAGCGCCCGACTCGCGGGGGGGCATCTGGATACGCAGTATTTT. Translation gives CASSARLAGGHLDTQYF. The chain carries TRBV7-9 and TRBJ2-3, with 9 nucleotides matching TRBD2. Germline CDR1 SEHNR, CDR2 FQNEAQ (reference sequence). Germline trimming cut 5 bases from V and 6 bases from J; bases unmatched to any gene: 15. This CDR3 comprises 17 residues.

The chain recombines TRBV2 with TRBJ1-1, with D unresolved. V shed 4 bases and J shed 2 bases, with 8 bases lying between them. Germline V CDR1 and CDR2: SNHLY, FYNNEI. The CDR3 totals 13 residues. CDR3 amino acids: CASSVGENTEAFF. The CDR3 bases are TGTGCCAGCAGTGTCGGGGAAAACACTGAAGCTTTCTTT.

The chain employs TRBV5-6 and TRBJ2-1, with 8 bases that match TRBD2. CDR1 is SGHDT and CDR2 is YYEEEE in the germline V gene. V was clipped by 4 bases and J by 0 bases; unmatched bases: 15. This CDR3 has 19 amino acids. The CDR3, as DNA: TGTGCCAGCAGCCCCATACCCGGGACTAGACTCAGCTCCTACAATGAGCAGTTCTTC. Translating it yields CASSPIPGTRLSSYNEQFF.

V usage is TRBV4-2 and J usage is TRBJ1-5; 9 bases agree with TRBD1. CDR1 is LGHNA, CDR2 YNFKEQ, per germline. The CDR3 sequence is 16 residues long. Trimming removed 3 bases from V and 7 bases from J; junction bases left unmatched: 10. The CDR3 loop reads CASSQRQGEFGQPQHF. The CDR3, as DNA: TGTGCCAGCAGCCAGCGACAGGGGGAATTTGGCCAGCCCCAGCATTTT.

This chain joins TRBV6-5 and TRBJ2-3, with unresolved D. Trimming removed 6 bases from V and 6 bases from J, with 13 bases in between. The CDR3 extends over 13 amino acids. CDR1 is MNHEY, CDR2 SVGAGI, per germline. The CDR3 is CASRLYLSDTQYF. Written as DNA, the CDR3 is TGTGCCAGCAGGCTCTACCTCTCGGATACGCAGTATTTT.